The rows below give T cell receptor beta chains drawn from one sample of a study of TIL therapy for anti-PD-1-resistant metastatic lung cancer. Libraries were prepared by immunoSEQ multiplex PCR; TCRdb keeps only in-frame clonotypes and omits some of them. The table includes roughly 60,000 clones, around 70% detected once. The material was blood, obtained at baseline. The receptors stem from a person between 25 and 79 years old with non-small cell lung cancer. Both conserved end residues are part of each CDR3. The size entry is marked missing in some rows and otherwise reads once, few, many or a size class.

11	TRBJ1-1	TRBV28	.	CASSLQAEAFF
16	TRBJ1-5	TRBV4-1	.	CASSQARGAGNQPQHF
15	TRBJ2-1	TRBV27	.	CASSLFGTVYNEQFF
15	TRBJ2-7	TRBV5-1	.	CASSSTGTGRREQYF
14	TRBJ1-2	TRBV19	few	CASTPTGIGFGYTF
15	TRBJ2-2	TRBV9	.	CASSLGHVATGELFF
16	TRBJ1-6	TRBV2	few	CASIGDRPRSGSPLHF
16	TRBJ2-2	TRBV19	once	CASSIEGRLKTGELFF
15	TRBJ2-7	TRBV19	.	CASSIFWGATYEQYF
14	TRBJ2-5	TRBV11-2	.	CASSLDGVQETQYF
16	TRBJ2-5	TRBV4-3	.	CASSHDSRDSQETQYF
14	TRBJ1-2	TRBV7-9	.	CASSLDGGYSGYTF
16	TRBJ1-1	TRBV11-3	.	CASSLFGQGGNTEAFF
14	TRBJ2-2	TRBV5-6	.	CASRYRGFTGELFF
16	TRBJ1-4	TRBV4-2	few	CASSQDPGLANEKLFF
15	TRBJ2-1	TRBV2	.	CASSEQRGIYNEQFF